This TCR beta chain stems from a study of radiotherapy plus CTLA-4 blockade in lung cancer. Study as a whole: Objective response rate was 15% to 20%; disease control rate, around 33%. Study-wide results and caveats: Clones of tumor-derived TCRs expanded in blood after radiotherapy plus ipilimumab. Early shifts in blood T cell clones, with interferon-beta, reportedly predicted response best.

Germline V CDR1 and CDR2: MNHNS, SASEGT. Unmatched junction bases numbered 7, after V lost 2 bases and J lost 2 bases. This CDR3 has 17 residues. Those with chemo-refractory metastatic non-small-cell lung cancer were treated with focal radiation combined with CTLA-4 blockade using ipilimumab. The data were produced by immunoSEQ multiplex PCR, yet TCRdb's version contains in-frame clones alone and is incomplete. Here the sample spans about 88,000 clones, roughly 78% being singletons. This clone was counted a few times. Its antigen is as yet unknown. The V call is TRBV6-1, the J call TRBJ2-7; 12 bases fit TRBD2. The sample here was peripheral blood, taken from a patient treated with radiotherapy plus ipilimumab. This sequence originates from a human donor with non-small cell lung cancer that progressed on radiotherapy plus ipilimumab. CDR3 amino acids: CASSESGASGGAYEQYF. The DNA of the CDR3 is TGTGCCAGCAGTGAAAGTGGGGCTAGCGGGGGGGCCTACGAGCAGTACTTC.